Listed below are T cell receptor beta chains from one sample, sequenced in a study of blood T cell repertoires in COVID-19. TCRdb's copy holds only in-frame clones and misses some; the assay was immunoSEQ multiplex PCR. The table records approximately 15,000 clones, 70% to 90% of them present only once. Specimen: peripheral blood. These TCRs come from a man between 60 and 75 years old with acute or convalescent COVID-19. Both conserved end residues are part of each CDR3. A D gene is named only where the DNA matches it firmly. Part of the rows lack a size; the others show once, few, many or a class for expanded clones.

clone size	D gene	J gene	V gene	CDR3 DNA	CDR3 protein
.	TRBD1	TRBJ1-2	TRBV5-1	TGCGCCAGCAGCCCAGACAGGGTGGGCGGCTACACCTTC	CASSPDRVGGYTF
.	TRBD1	TRBJ1-6	TRBV11-2	TGTGCCAGCAGCTCCAGGGGGCCCCATAATTCACCCCTCCACTTT	CASSSRGPHNSPLHF
.	.	TRBJ1-4	TRBV5-1	TGCGCCAGCAGCACTGCGGGGCAAAATGAAAAACTGTTTTTT	CASSTAGQNEKLFF
once	TRBD1	TRBJ1-6	TRBV28	TGTGCCAGCAGTTTATGGACAGGGGGCAGTAATTCACCCCTCCACTTT	CASSLWTGGSNSPLHF
.	.	TRBJ1-2	TRBV5-4	TGTGCCAGCAGCGGGGGGGGCGTCGCTTCCAACTATGGCTACACCTTC	CASSGGGVASNYGYTF
.	TRBD1	TRBJ1-5	TRBV2	TGTGCCAGCGGGACAGACGATGGGACCCAGCATTTT	CASGTDDGTQHF
.	TRBD2	TRBJ2-2	TRBV5-1	TGCGCCAGCAGCTCCCTAGCGGGAGGTAACACCGGGGAGCTGTTTTTT	CASSSLAGGNTGELFF
few	.	TRBJ1-6	TRBV28	TGTGCCAGCAGTTTCACATCAACCCTTGGCTATAATTCACCCCTCCACTTT	CASSFTSTLGYNSPLHF
.	.	TRBJ1-3	TRBV27	TGTGCCAGCAGTTTACAGGGTACAGCTGGAAACACCATATATTTT	CASSLQGTAGNTIYF
.	TRBD1	TRBJ2-1	TRBV29-1	TGCAGCGTTGAAGGACAGGGGCAGTTCTTC	CSVEGQGQFF
.	.	TRBJ1-5	TRBV7-8	TGTGCCAGCAGCTTAGGTCCAGGAGGGGATCAGCCCCAGCATTTT	CASSLGPGGDQPQHF
.	.	TRBJ2-1	TRBV27	TGTGCCAGCAGTCCCGGGACTTCCCGTTACAATGAGCAGTTCTTC	CASSPGTSRYNEQFF
.	.	TRBJ2-3	TRBV3-1/TRBV3-2	TGTGCCAGCAGCCAAGAAGGGGCTCGCACAGATACGCAGTATTTT	CASSQEGARTDTQYF
few	.	TRBJ2-3	TRBV4-1	TGCGCCAGCAGCCCCCTGGGAGGCAGGGTGACCGATACGCAGTATTTT	CASSPLGGRVTDTQYF
.	.	TRBJ1-3	TRBV10-3	TGTGCCATCAGCCACAGGGAAGAGGGAAACACCATATATTTT	CAISHREEGNTIYF
once	TRBD1	TRBJ1-1	TRBV18	TGTGCCAGCTCACGGGAGACAGGGTGGACGGCTTTCTTT	CASSRETGWTAFF
.	.	TRBJ1-1	TRBV2	TGTGCCAGTTCCGGGACAATGTCTTTCTTT	CASSGTMSFF
.	.	TRBJ2-5	TRBV19	TGTGCCAGTAGTATCACTAGGGCGGAGACCCAGTACTTC	CASSITRAETQYF
.	.	TRBJ1-4	TRBV7-8	TGTGCCAGCAGCGGGGTGAGGGTTGAAAAACTGTTTTTT	CASSGVRVEKLFF
.	TRBD1	TRBJ2-7	TRBV11-2	TGTGCCAGCAGCCAGAGACAGGGTAGTGAAGAGCAGTACTTC	CASSQRQGSEEQYF
few	TRBD1	TRBJ1-1	TRBV4-1	TGCGCCAGCAGCCAAGAAATTACGCAGGGGGCGGGAACTGAAGCTTTCTTT	CASSQEITQGAGTEAFF
.	TRBD1	TRBJ2-1	TRBV3-1/TRBV3-2	TGTGCCAGCACCCGGGACAGGGGCTACAATGAGCAGTTCTTC	CASTRDRGYNEQFF
.	.	TRBJ2-3	TRBV11-2	TGTGCCAGCAGCTTTTCAGGGATAACAGATACGCAGTATTTT	CASSFSGITDTQYF